A selection of T cell receptor beta chains follows, all from one sample in a study of OX40 agonist ivuxolimab in advanced cancers. Generated by immunoSEQ multiplex PCR, the TCRdb table keeps only in-frame clones and is missing some. The sample holds tens of thousands of clones, 94% seen once. The sample consisted of CD4+ or CD8+ T cells sorted from blood, taken in a trial of the OX40 agonist ivuxolimab. These receptors were collected from an adult with an advanced solid tumor such as melanoma, head and neck, liver or kidney cancer. Each CDR3 is given with its conserved first and last residue. A D gene is named only where the DNA matches it firmly. Not all rows give a size; the values are once, few, many and, for expanded clones, a class.

CDR3 length: 16
J gene: TRBJ2-7
D gene: NA
V gene: TRBV11-1
clone size: NA
CDR3 DNA: TGTGCCAGCAGCTTAGCCCGTGGGAAGGATATATACGAGCAGTACTTC
CDR3 protein: CASSLARGKDIYEQYF

CDR3 length: 17
J gene: TRBJ2-7
D gene: TRBD2
V gene: TRBV4-3
clone size: NA
CDR3 DNA: TGCGCCAGCAGCCAAGTCTCCCCTAGCGGGAGGGCCTACGAGCAGTACTTC
CDR3 protein: CASSQVSPSGRAYEQYF

CDR3 length: 16
J gene: TRBJ2-5
D gene: TRBD1
V gene: TRBV27
clone size: NA
CDR3 DNA: TGTGCCAGCAGTCAGTGGGGGGACAGGAGCCAAGAGACCCAGTACTTC
CDR3 protein: CASSQWGDRSQETQYF

CDR3 length: 16
J gene: TRBJ2-7
D gene: NA
V gene: TRBV25-1
clone size: NA
CDR3 DNA: TGTGCCAGCAGTGAATCCCGGGGGTACGAGGCCTACGAGCAGTACTTC
CDR3 protein: CASSESRGYEAYEQYF

CDR3 length: 16
J gene: TRBJ2-2
D gene: NA
V gene: TRBV23-1
clone size: NA
CDR3 DNA: TGCGCCAGCAGTCAGACCGGACTAACCAACACCGGGGAGCTGTTTTTT
CDR3 protein: CASSQTGLTNTGELFF

CDR3 length: 15
J gene: TRBJ2-1
D gene: NA
V gene: TRBV4-1
clone size: few
CDR3 DNA: TGCGCCAGCAGCCCCGGGGCTAGCGTCAACAATGAGCAGTTCTTC
CDR3 protein: CASSPGASVNNEQFF

CDR3 length: 15
J gene: TRBJ2-2
D gene: NA
V gene: TRBV6-5
clone size: NA
CDR3 DNA: TGTGCCAGCAGCCCACAAGGGTTGGGCACCGGGGAGCTGTTTTTT
CDR3 protein: CASSPQGLGTGELFF

CDR3 length: 18
J gene: TRBJ2-3
D gene: TRBD2
V gene: TRBV4-2
clone size: NA
CDR3 DNA: TGTGCCAGCAGCCAACCTTTCCAGCGGGAGACTAGCACAGATACGCAGTATTTT
CDR3 protein: CASSQPFQRETSTDTQYF

CDR3 length: 15
J gene: TRBJ2-1
D gene: NA
V gene: TRBV4-2
clone size: NA
CDR3 DNA: TGTGCCAGCAGCCAAGTCCCTCGGTCGACCGATGAGCAGTTCTTC
CDR3 protein: CASSQVPRSTDEQFF

CDR3 length: 13
J gene: TRBJ1-5
D gene: NA
V gene: TRBV29-1
clone size: NA
CDR3 DNA: TGCAGCGTTCGCTATGATAGCAATCAGCCCCAGCATTTT
CDR3 protein: CSVRYDSNQPQHF

CDR3 length: 18
J gene: TRBJ2-2
D gene: NA
V gene: TRBV4-1
clone size: NA
CDR3 DNA: TGCGCCAGCAGCCCGGGGGAGGCTCTTCATGAAGGTCCCGGGGAGCTGTTTTTT
CDR3 protein: CASSPGEALHEGPGELFF

CDR3 length: 13
J gene: TRBJ2-2
D gene: NA
V gene: TRBV28
clone size: NA
CDR3 DNA: TGTGCCAGCAGTTTACCGGGCACCGGGGAGCTGTTTTTT
CDR3 protein: CASSLPGTGELFF

CDR3 length: 15
J gene: TRBJ1-1
D gene: NA
V gene: TRBV19
clone size: NA
CDR3 DNA: TGTGCCAGTAGTATTGGACACCACCTTGGGACTGAAGCTTTCTTT
CDR3 protein: CASSIGHHLGTEAFF

CDR3 length: 16
J gene: TRBJ1-6
D gene: TRBD1
V gene: TRBV27
clone size: NA
CDR3 DNA: TGTGCCAGCAGCCCGACAGGGGTCGGGGGGAATTCACCCCTCCACTTT
CDR3 protein: CASSPTGVGGNSPLHF

CDR3 length: 14
J gene: TRBJ2-7
D gene: NA
V gene: TRBV25-1
clone size: NA
CDR3 DNA: TGTGCCAGCAGCACCGGAGGGACTCCGGGCGAGCAGTACTTC
CDR3 protein: CASSTGGTPGEQYF

CDR3 length: 13
J gene: TRBJ1-1
D gene: NA
V gene: TRBV28
clone size: NA
CDR3 DNA: TGTGCCAGCAGTGACAGGACCGACACTGAAGCTTTCTTT
CDR3 protein: CASSDRTDTEAFF

CDR3 length: 19
J gene: TRBJ2-1
D gene: TRBD2
V gene: TRBV6-7
clone size: NA
CDR3 DNA: TGTGCCAGCAGTCCCAGCTTCCTAGCGGGAGAGGAATATAACAATGAGCAGTTCTTC
CDR3 protein: CASSPSFLAGEEYNNEQFF

CDR3 length: 10
J gene: TRBJ2-7
D gene: NA
V gene: TRBV11-2
clone size: NA
CDR3 DNA: TGTGCCAGCTCACCGGACGAGCAGTACTTC
CDR3 protein: CASSPDEQYF

CDR3 length: 13
J gene: TRBJ2-5
D gene: NA
V gene: TRBV4-3
clone size: NA
CDR3 DNA: TGCGCCAGCAGCCAAGTCCTAAGGGAGACCCAGTACTTC
CDR3 protein: CASSQVLRETQYF

CDR3 length: 18
J gene: TRBJ1-1
D gene: NA
V gene: TRBV14
clone size: once
CDR3 DNA: TGTGCCAGCAGCCAAAGAAGAGGGTTGGGCAGTCGGAACACTGAAGCTTTCTTT
CDR3 protein: CASSQRRGLGSRNTEAFF

CDR3 length: 16
J gene: TRBJ2-7
D gene: NA
V gene: TRBV27
clone size: NA
CDR3 DNA: TGTGCCAGCAGTTCCGAACGCCGGGACTCCCTCTACGAGCAGTACTTC
CDR3 protein: CASSSERRDSLYEQYF

CDR3 length: 13
J gene: TRBJ1-2
D gene: TRBD1
V gene: TRBV6-5
clone size: NA
CDR3 DNA: TGTGCCAGCAGCCGACAGGGCCCCCATGGCTACACCTTC
CDR3 protein: CASSRQGPHGYTF

CDR3 length: 16
J gene: TRBJ1-2
D gene: NA
V gene: TRBV5-6
clone size: NA
CDR3 DNA: TGTGCCAGCAGCTTGGTGTGGGACTCGGTTGCAGGTGGCTACACCTTC
CDR3 protein: CASSLVWDSVAGGYTF

CDR3 length: 13
J gene: TRBJ2-1
D gene: NA
V gene: TRBV13
clone size: NA
CDR3 DNA: TGTGCCGGGAGCGAGAGCTCCTACAATGAGCAGTTCTTC
CDR3 protein: CAGSESSYNEQFF

CDR3 length: 11
J gene: TRBJ1-1
D gene: NA
V gene: TRBV4-3
clone size: NA
CDR3 DNA: TGCGCCAGCAGATTCAACACTGAAGCTTTCTTT
CDR3 protein: CASRFNTEAFF